This TCR beta chain was obtained from a study of T cell responses to AZD1222 COVID-19 vaccine. J gave up 8 bases and V 10 bases, and 23 bases lay outside the gene matches. This CDR3 is built from 19 residues. Germline-derived CDR1 and CDR2 are ENHRY and SYGVKD. This clone appeared once. The antigen is unknown. Sequencing used immunoSEQ multiplex PCR; TCRdb keeps in-frame clones, though not all of them. The data contain approximately 190,000 clones, more than 75% of them singletons. Study results and caveats: Repertoires were sampled only after the peak T cell response.

The gene calls are TRBV10-3 and TRBJ2-7; TRBD2 matches at 16 bases. The sequence was collected from an adult in good health. The sequencing here drew on peripheral blood, taken on day 0 of AZD1222 vaccination. The CDR3 spells CATPRCPNPPGLAGGKQYF. The CDR3 DNA sequence: TGTGCCACCCCACGGTGTCCCAACCCACCGGGACTAGCGGGAGGGAAGCAGTACTTC.